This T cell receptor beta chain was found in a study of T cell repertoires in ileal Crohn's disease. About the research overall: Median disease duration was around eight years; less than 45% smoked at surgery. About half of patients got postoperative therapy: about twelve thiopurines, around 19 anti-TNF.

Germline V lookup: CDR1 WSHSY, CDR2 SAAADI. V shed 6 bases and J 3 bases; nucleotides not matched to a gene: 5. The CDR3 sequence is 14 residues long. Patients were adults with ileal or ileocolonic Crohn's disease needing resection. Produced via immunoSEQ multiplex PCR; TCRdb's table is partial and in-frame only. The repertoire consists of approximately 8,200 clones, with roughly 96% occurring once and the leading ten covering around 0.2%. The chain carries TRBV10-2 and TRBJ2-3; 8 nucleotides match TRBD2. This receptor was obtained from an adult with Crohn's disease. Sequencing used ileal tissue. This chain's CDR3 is CASRDSGKTDTQYF. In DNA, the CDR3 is TGCGCCAGCAGGGATAGCGGGAAAACAGATACGCAGTATTTT.